The rows below give T cell receptor beta chains drawn from one sample of a study of beta chain features in type 1 diabetes. The protocol was immunoSEQ multiplex PCR, while the TCRdb copy is restricted to in-frame clones and leaves out a portion. The profile shows a few hundred thousand clones, roughly an eighth of them singletons. Source material: naive CD4+ T cells from blood. The receptors originated from a woman in her late teens or twenties with type 1 diabetes. CDR3s include the opening cysteine and the closing phenylalanine or tryptophan. D genes are given only for firm matches. Expanded clones get a size class; other rows say once, few or many, or leave the size out.

j_call: TRBJ1-2
d_call: TRBD1
clone_size: NA
v_call: TRBV30
cdr3_aa: CAWTAGGNYGYTF
cdr3_nt: TGTGCCTGGACCGCAGGGGGCAACTATGGCTACACCTTC

j_call: TRBJ1-2
d_call: NA
clone_size: NA
v_call: TRBV6-5
cdr3_aa: CASSYRQSNYGYTF
cdr3_nt: TGTGCCAGCAGTTACCGACAGTCTAACTATGGCTACACCTTC

j_call: TRBJ2-1
d_call: NA
clone_size: NA
v_call: TRBV20-1
cdr3_aa: CSARDQDTQFF
cdr3_nt: TGCAGTGCTAGAGATCAGGATACGCAGTTCTTC

j_call: TRBJ2-1
d_call: TRBD1
clone_size: few
v_call: TRBV25-1
cdr3_aa: CASSGAGTGYYEQFF
cdr3_nt: TGTGCCAGCAGTGGAGCCGGGACAGGGTATTATGAGCAGTTCTTC

j_call: TRBJ1-1
d_call: NA
clone_size: few
v_call: TRBV6-6
cdr3_aa: CASRNGPIEGAEAFF
cdr3_nt: TGTGCCAGCAGAAACGGCCCGATCGAAGGGGCTGAAGCTTTCTTT

j_call: TRBJ2-1
d_call: NA
clone_size: NA
v_call: TRBV11-2
cdr3_aa: CASSLAAGHNEQFF
cdr3_nt: TGTGCCAGCAGCCTCGCCGCGGGTCACAATGAGCAGTTCTTC

j_call: TRBJ2-3
d_call: NA
clone_size: NA
v_call: TRBV28
cdr3_aa: CASIGRTDTQYF
cdr3_nt: TGTGCCAGCATCGGTCGCACAGATACGCAGTATTTT

j_call: TRBJ2-3
d_call: NA
clone_size: NA
v_call: TRBV5-1
cdr3_aa: CASSLVQPSTDTQYF
cdr3_nt: TGCGCCAGCAGCTTGGTACAGCCTAGCACAGATACGCAGTATTTT

j_call: TRBJ2-7
d_call: NA
clone_size: few
v_call: TRBV4-3
cdr3_aa: CASSKQSSYEQYF
cdr3_nt: TGCGCCAGCAGCAAACAGAGCTCCTACGAGCAGTACTTC

j_call: TRBJ2-5
d_call: NA
clone_size: NA
v_call: TRBV5-4
cdr3_aa: CASSRGQETQYF
cdr3_nt: TGTGCCAGCAGCCGGGGTCAAGAGACCCAGTACTTC

j_call: TRBJ2-3
d_call: TRBD2
clone_size: NA
v_call: TRBV5-1
cdr3_aa: CASSFYSGAATDTQYF
cdr3_nt: TGCGCCAGCAGCTTCTATAGCGGGGCAGCCACAGATACGCAGTATTTT

j_call: TRBJ2-2
d_call: TRBD2
clone_size: few
v_call: TRBV25-1
cdr3_aa: CASSVGLAGTGELFF
cdr3_nt: TGTGCCAGCAGCGTCGGACTAGCGGGGACCGGGGAGCTGTTTTTT

j_call: TRBJ1-1
d_call: TRBD1
clone_size: NA
v_call: TRBV5-1
cdr3_aa: CASRSTGGKNTEAFF
cdr3_nt: TGCGCCAGCAGGTCTACAGGGGGTAAGAACACTGAAGCTTTCTTT

j_call: TRBJ1-3
d_call: NA
clone_size: NA
v_call: TRBV28
cdr3_aa: CASKIWRLGNTIYF
cdr3_nt: TGTGCCAGCAAAATCTGGCGACTTGGAAACACCATATATTTT

j_call: TRBJ2-5
d_call: NA
clone_size: NA
v_call: TRBV18
cdr3_aa: CASSPLSQETQYF
cdr3_nt: TGTGCCAGCTCACCACTGAGTCAAGAGACCCAGTACTTC

j_call: TRBJ2-3
d_call: NA
clone_size: NA
v_call: TRBV6-6
cdr3_aa: CASSRQFTDTQYF
cdr3_nt: TGTGCCAGCAGTCGACAATTTACAGATACGCAGTATTTT

j_call: TRBJ2-3
d_call: TRBD2
clone_size: few
v_call: TRBV14
cdr3_aa: CASSRTSGNTDTQYF
cdr3_nt: TGTGCCAGCAGCCGGACTAGCGGGAACACAGATACGCAGTATTTT

j_call: TRBJ2-3
d_call: TRBD2
clone_size: NA
v_call: TRBV7-2
cdr3_aa: CASSLLSSGGGADTQYF
cdr3_nt: TGTGCCAGCAGCTTACTGTCTAGCGGAGGTGGCGCAGATACGCAGTATTTT

j_call: TRBJ2-2
d_call: TRBD1
clone_size: NA
v_call: TRBV11-1
cdr3_aa: CASSLFRQGLNTGELFF
cdr3_nt: TGTGCCAGCAGCTTATTTCGACAGGGCCTGAACACCGGGGAGCTGTTTTTT

j_call: TRBJ2-3
d_call: NA
clone_size: few
v_call: TRBV7-8
cdr3_aa: CASSPLSTDTQYF
cdr3_nt: TGTGCCAGCAGCCCCCTTTCCACAGATACGCAGTATTTT

j_call: TRBJ1-5
d_call: TRBD1
clone_size: NA
v_call: TRBV30
cdr3_aa: CAWRGQGVGPQHF
cdr3_nt: TGTGCCTGGAGGGGACAGGGGGTAGGGCCCCAGCATTTT

j_call: TRBJ1-2
d_call: TRBD1
clone_size: NA
v_call: TRBV7-2
cdr3_aa: CASSLDRAGGYTF
cdr3_nt: TGTGCCAGCAGCCTGGACAGGGCGGGCGGCTACACCTTC

j_call: TRBJ2-1
d_call: NA
clone_size: NA
v_call: TRBV18
cdr3_aa: CASSPSPEGTEQFF
cdr3_nt: TGTGCCAGCTCACCATCCCCGGAGGGCACTGAGCAGTTCTTC

j_call: TRBJ1-1
d_call: NA
clone_size: NA
v_call: TRBV6-5
cdr3_aa: CASSLHSSGTEAFF
cdr3_nt: TGTGCCAGCAGCCTCCACTCTAGCGGCACTGAAGCTTTCTTT

j_call: TRBJ1-6
d_call: NA
clone_size: NA
v_call: TRBV14
cdr3_aa: CASSQDGRVAYNSPLHF
cdr3_nt: TGTGCCAGCAGCCAAGACGGCAGGGTGGCCTATAATTCACCCCTCCACTTT

j_call: TRBJ2-1
d_call: TRBD1
clone_size: NA
v_call: TRBV9
cdr3_aa: CASSPGTAYNEQFF
cdr3_nt: TGTGCCAGCAGCCCCGGGACAGCGTACAATGAGCAGTTCTTC

j_call: TRBJ2-2
d_call: NA
clone_size: once
v_call: TRBV12-5
cdr3_aa: CASGLVDRSTGELFF
cdr3_nt: TGTGCTAGTGGTTTGGTCGACAGGTCCACCGGGGAGCTGTTTTTT

j_call: TRBJ1-5
d_call: NA
clone_size: NA
v_call: TRBV27
cdr3_aa: CASSGTWGNQPQHF
cdr3_nt: TGTGCCAGCAGTGGGACATGGGGAAATCAGCCCCAGCATTTT

j_call: TRBJ2-7
d_call: NA
clone_size: NA
v_call: TRBV7-2
cdr3_aa: CASSLGPGYEQYF
cdr3_nt: TGTGCCAGCAGCTTAGGACCGGGCTACGAGCAGTACTTC

j_call: TRBJ2-5
d_call: NA
clone_size: NA
v_call: TRBV28
cdr3_aa: CASSENRVTQETQYF
cdr3_nt: TGTGCCAGCAGTGAAAACAGGGTTACCCAAGAGACCCAGTACTTC

j_call: TRBJ1-3
d_call: NA
clone_size: few
v_call: TRBV4-2
cdr3_aa: CASSQDRVLSGNTIYF
cdr3_nt: TGTGCCAGCAGCCAAGACCGGGTCCTCTCTGGAAACACCATATATTTT

j_call: TRBJ2-2
d_call: NA
clone_size: few
v_call: TRBV6-5
cdr3_aa: CASSGWTVNTGELFF
cdr3_nt: TGTGCCAGCAGTGGGTGGACAGTGAACACCGGGGAGCTGTTTTTT

j_call: TRBJ2-1
d_call: TRBD2
clone_size: few
v_call: TRBV2
cdr3_aa: CASGRDYNEQFF
cdr3_nt: TGTGCCAGCGGGAGGGATTACAATGAGCAGTTCTTC